The rows below give T cell receptor beta chains drawn from one sample of a study of T-cell reconstitution after alpha-beta-depleted transplantation in children. One entry per CDR3 protein results from TCRdb running MiXCR on the PCR reads. The sample lists around 370,000 distinct CDR3 sequences, 10% seen once, with around 2.3% in the top ten. Sequenced here: PBMCs from the stem cell graft donor, sampled from the stem cell graft. The receptor source for this set is a human donor who donated a stem cell graft to a child with acute lymphoblastic leukemia. Each CDR3 is given with its conserved first and last residue. D genes are given only for firm matches. Not all rows give a size; the values are once, few, many and, for expanded clones, a class.

TRBV7-9	TRBJ1-4	.	.	CASSLLAATNEKLFF	TGTGCCAGCAGCTTACTGGCTGCAACTAATGAAAAACTGTTTTTT
TRBV20-1	TRBJ2-2	.	TRBD2	CSASPSGKTGELFF	TGCAGTGCTAGCCCTAGCGGGAAGACCGGGGAGCTGTTTTTT
TRBV6-1	TRBJ2-3	few	TRBD2	CASSKLGGVTDTQYF	TGTGCCAGCAGCAAACTGGGGGGGGTCACAGATACGCAGTATTTT
TRBV6-2/TRBV6-3	TRBJ2-3	few	TRBD2	CASRGGSTDTQYF	TGTGCCAGCAGAGGCGGGAGTACAGATACGCAGTATTTT
TRBV12-3/TRBV12-4	TRBJ2-5	many	.	CASRSSHQETQYF	TGTGCCAGCAGATCTTCACACCAAGAGACCCAGTACTTC
TRBV28	TRBJ2-3	many	TRBD1	CASDQNRDRVPDTQYF	TGTGCCAGCGATCAGAACCGGGACAGGGTCCCAGATACGCAGTATTTT
TRBV20-1	TRBJ1-6	few	.	CSARDLSGNTNSPLHF	TGCAGTGCTAGAGATCTCTCAGGGAATACTAATTCACCCCTCCACTTT
TRBV20-1	TRBJ1-2	many	.	CSTSRELAPKLENYGYTF	TGCAGTACCTCCAGGGAGCTCGCTCCCAAACTCGAGAACTATGGCTACACCTTC
TRBV12-3/TRBV12-4	TRBJ2-2	.	.	CASSLPARLNTGELFF	TGTGCCAGCAGTTTGCCTGCCCGGTTAAACACCGGGGAGCTGTTTTTT
TRBV2	TRBJ1-2	.	.	CASSDTGSRQGYTF	TGTGCCAGCAGTGATACAGGAAGTCGGCAGGGCTACACCTTC
TRBV15	TRBJ1-1	many	.	CATSKDGPTEAFF	TGTGCCACCAGCAAAGACGGGCCCACTGAAGCTTTCTTT
TRBV5-1	TRBJ2-2	.	TRBD1	CASSSLTGVGGELFF	TGCGCCAGCAGCTCGTTGACAGGGGTTGGCGGGGAGCTGTTTTTT
TRBV20-1	TRBJ2-7	.	.	CSGGRANYEQYF	TGCAGTGGAGGGCGGGCGAACTACGAGCAGTACTTC
TRBV5-1	TRBJ2-1	many	TRBD2	CASSLEPSGGNEQFF	TGCGCCAGCAGCTTGGAGCCTAGCGGGGGCAATGAGCAGTTCTTC
TRBV4-2	TRBJ1-5	.	.	CASSQTGDNSNQPQHF	TGTGCCAGCAGCCAAACGGGTGATAATAGCAATCAGCCCCAGCATTTT
TRBV20-1	TRBJ2-7	few	TRBD2	CSARDSGRSLREQYF	TGCAGTGCTAGAGATAGCGGGAGGTCCCTCAGAGAGCAGTACTTC
TRBV10-2	TRBJ2-7	.	.	CASSDLYEQYF	TGCGCCAGCAGTGACCTATACGAGCAGTACTTC
TRBV4-1	TRBJ2-1	few	TRBD1	CASSQPTGGGPSNEQFF	TGCGCCAGCAGCCAACCGACAGGGGGCGGCCCAAGCAATGAGCAGTTCTTC
TRBV4-3	TRBJ2-1	few	.	CASSQDFRREGPSYNEQFF	TGCGCCAGCAGCCAAGATTTCAGGCGGGAAGGGCCCTCCTACAATGAGCAGTTCTTC
TRBV27	TRBJ2-5	few	.	CASGPQETQYF	TGTGCCAGCGGCCCCCAAGAGACCCAGTACTTC
TRBV10-3	TRBJ2-7	many	.	CATALTTGSHEQYF	TGTGCCACCGCCTTAACAACAGGGTCCCACGAGCAGTACTTC
TRBV15	TRBJ2-5	many	TRBD1	CATMGTGAETQYF	TGTGCCACGATGGGGACAGGGGCGGAGACCCAGTACTTC
TRBV6-2/TRBV6-3	TRBJ2-2	few	.	CASSYSYGSENTGELFF	TGTGCCAGCAGTTACTCTTACGGGAGTGAGAACACCGGGGAGCTGTTTTTT
TRBV9	TRBJ2-1	.	.	CASSVLEDLPINEQFF	TGTGCCAGCAGCGTATTAGAGGACCTCCCTATCAATGAGCAGTTCTTC
TRBV4-1	TRBJ2-7	many	TRBD2	CASSLRTSGRLEQYF	TGCGCCAGCAGCCTCAGGACTAGCGGGAGGCTCGAGCAGTACTTC
TRBV15	TRBJ1-5	few	.	CATSRTVYSNQPQHF	TGTGCCACCAGCAGAACAGTCTATAGCAATCAGCCCCAGCATTTT
TRBV20-1	TRBJ2-1	few	TRBD2	CSASRREGIYNEQFF	TGCAGTGCTAGTCGGAGGGAGGGGATCTACAATGAGCAGTTCTTC
TRBV10-3	TRBJ1-1	few	.	CAIRTPGAIYTEAFF	TGTGCCATCAGGACTCCGGGGGCCATTTACACTGAAGCTTTCTTT
TRBV9	TRBJ2-3	.	.	CASSSGVGDRDTQYF	TGTGCCAGCAGCTCAGGAGTGGGAGATAGAGATACGCAGTATTTT
TRBV24-1	TRBJ2-1	.	.	CATSHAGPLGNEQFF	TGTGCCACCAGTCATGCAGGGCCTTTAGGGAATGAGCAGTTCTTC
TRBV5-6	TRBJ1-5	few	TRBD1	CASSLQGAGNQPQHF	TGTGCCAGCAGCTTACAGGGGGCCGGCAATCAGCCCCAGCATTTT
TRBV28	TRBJ2-6	.	TRBD2	CASRFRWGGTGSVLTF	TGTGCCAGCAGATTTAGATGGGGGGGTACTGGGTCTGTCCTGACTTTC
TRBV5-1	TRBJ1-6	.	.	CASSLDLGVDSPLHF	TGCGCCAGCAGCTTGGATCTAGGGGTGGACTCACCCCTCCACTTT